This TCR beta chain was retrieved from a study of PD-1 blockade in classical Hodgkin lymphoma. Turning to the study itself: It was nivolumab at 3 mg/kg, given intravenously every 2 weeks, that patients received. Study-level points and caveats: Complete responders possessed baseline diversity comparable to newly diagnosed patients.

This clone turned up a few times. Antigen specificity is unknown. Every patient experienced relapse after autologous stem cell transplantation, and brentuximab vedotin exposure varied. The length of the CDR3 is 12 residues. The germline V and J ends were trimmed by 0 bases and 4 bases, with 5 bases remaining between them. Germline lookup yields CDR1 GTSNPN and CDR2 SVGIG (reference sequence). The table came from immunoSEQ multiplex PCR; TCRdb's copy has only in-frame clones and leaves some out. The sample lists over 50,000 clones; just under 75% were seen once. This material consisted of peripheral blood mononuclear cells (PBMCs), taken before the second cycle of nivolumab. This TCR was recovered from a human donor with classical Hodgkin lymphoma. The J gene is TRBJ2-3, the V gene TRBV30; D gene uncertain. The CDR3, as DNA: TGTGCCTGGAGTGTCCTCTCAGATACGCAGTATTTT. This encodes CAWSVLSDTQYF. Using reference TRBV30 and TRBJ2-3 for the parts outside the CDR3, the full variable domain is SQTIHQWPATLVQPVGSPLSLECTVEGTSNPNLYWYRQAAGRGLQLLFYSVGIGQISSEVPQNLSASRPQDRQFILSSKKLLLSDSGFYLCAWSVLSDTQYFGPGTRLTVL.